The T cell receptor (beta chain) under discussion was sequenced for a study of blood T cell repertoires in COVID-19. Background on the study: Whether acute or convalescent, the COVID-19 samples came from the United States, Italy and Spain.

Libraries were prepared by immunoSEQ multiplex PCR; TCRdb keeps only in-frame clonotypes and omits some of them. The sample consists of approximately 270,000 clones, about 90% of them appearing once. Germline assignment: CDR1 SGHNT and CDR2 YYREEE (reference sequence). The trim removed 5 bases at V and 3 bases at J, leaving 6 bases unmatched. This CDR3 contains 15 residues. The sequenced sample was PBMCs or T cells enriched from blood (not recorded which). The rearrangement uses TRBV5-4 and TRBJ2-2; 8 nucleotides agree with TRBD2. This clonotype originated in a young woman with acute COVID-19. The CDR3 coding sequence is TGTGCCAGCAGTAAGCGGGAGCCATACACCGGGGAGCTGTTTTTT. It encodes CASSKREPYTGELFF.